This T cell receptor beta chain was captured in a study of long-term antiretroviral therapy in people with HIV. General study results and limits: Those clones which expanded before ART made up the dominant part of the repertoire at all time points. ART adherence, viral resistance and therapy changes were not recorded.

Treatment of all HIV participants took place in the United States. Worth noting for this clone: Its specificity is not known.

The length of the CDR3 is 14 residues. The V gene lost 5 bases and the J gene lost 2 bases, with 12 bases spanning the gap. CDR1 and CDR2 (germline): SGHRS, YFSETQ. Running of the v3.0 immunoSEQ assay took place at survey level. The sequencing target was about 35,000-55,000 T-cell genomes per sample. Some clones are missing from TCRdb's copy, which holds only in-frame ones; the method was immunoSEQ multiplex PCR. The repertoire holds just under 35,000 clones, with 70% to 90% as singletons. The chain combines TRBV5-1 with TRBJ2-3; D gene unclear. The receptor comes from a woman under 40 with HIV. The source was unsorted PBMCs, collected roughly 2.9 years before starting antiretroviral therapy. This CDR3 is CASRGLTPTDTQYF. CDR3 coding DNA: TGCGCCAGCAGGGGTTTGACTCCCACAGATACGCAGTATTTT.